The clone carrying this T cell receptor (beta chain) was seen once. The sample is drawn from a study of cytomegalovirus exposure and HLA in healthy donors. Both 60 Vbeta primers and 13 Jbeta primers went into the PCR. TCRdb keeps only in-frame clones here, not all; method: immunoSEQ multiplex PCR. The sample consists of roughly 120,000 clones, more than 60% of them appearing once. In germline, CDR1 is SNHLY, CDR2 FYNNEI. The CDR3 runs to 17 residues. V gave up 5 bases and J gave up 0 bases; unmatched junction bases: 10. This receptor was identified in a woman in her thirties or forties in good health and CMV-seronegative. Source material: PBMCs. The chain couples TRBV2 to TRBJ1-1; 9 nucleotides line up with TRBD1. The DNA for the CDR3 is TGTGCCAGCAGTCTTAACAGGGGGCGCGGGGTGAACACTGAAGCTTTCTTT. Its protein is CASSLNRGRGVNTEAFF.